This paragraph covers one T cell receptor delta chain sequence. Being one base from a much bigger clone, this may be a read error. This CDR3 is built from 18 residues. Germline lookup yields CDR1 TSWWSYY and CDR2 QGS. Germline trimming cut 2 bases from V and 4 bases from J; bases unmatched to any gene: 16. This sample was included in a study of gamma-delta chains in newborns, infants, children. At the level of the study: Microbial exposure reportedly drives polyclonal innate γδ T cell expansion after birth.

TCRdb re-called the reads with CATT. The table records 1,500 to 2,000 delta-chain clones, about 8% of them present only once. The TCR was taken from a child who was a newborn, infant or young child, either healthy, febrile or measles-vaccinated (not recorded which). The V call is TRDV1, the J call TRDJ1, with 7 bases aligning to TRDD3. Sequencing was carried out using blood. Here the CDR3 reads CALGEGSSGYGILDKLIF. The CDR3 nucleotides read TGTGCTCTTGGGGAAGGGAGCTCTGGATACGGAATCCTCGATAAACTCATCTTT.